This T cell receptor beta chain appears in the sequencing data of a study of blood T cell repertoires in COVID-19. For the study at large: Whether acute or convalescent, the COVID-19 samples came from the United States, Italy and Spain.

The germline gives CDR1 LNHDA, CDR2 SQIVND (reference sequence). J gave up 1 base and V 4 bases, and 16 bases lay outside the gene matches. The CDR3 spans 20 residues. Some clones are missing from TCRdb's copy, which holds only in-frame ones; the method was immunoSEQ multiplex PCR. The repertoire holds just over 250,000 clones, with 88% as singletons. The sequence was obtained from a man in his 60s who had recovered from COVID-19. The sequencing input was peripheral blood. This rearrangement joins TRBV19 to TRBJ1-5, with 10 bases fitting TRBD1. This CDR3 is CASSTDRDRGDVESNQPQHF. Written as DNA, the CDR3 is TGTGCCAGTAGTACGGACCGGGACAGGGGAGACGTGGAGAGCAATCAGCCCCAGCATTTT. Based on the CDR3 plus reference TRBV19 and TRBJ1-5, the full variable domain is DGGITQSPKYLFRKEGQNVTLSCEQNLNHDAMYWYRQDPGQGLRLIYYSQIVNDFQKGDIAEGYSVSREKKESFPLTVTSAQKNPTAFYLCASSTDRDRGDVESNQPQHFGDGTRLSIL.